This record concerns one TCR beta chain sequence. Antigen specificity is unknown. The authors ran a second PCR of roughly 6 to 12 cycles using a sample-barcoded 5' primer and a J-beta primer mix. TCRdb re-called the 5' RACE reads with MiXCR, one entry per CDR3 protein. The repertoire consists of roughly 1.5 million distinct CDR3 sequences, with roughly 43% occurring once and the leading ten covering under 5%. The sample belongs to a study of blood T cells in healthy people across ages. Study-level points and caveats: Higher diversity and more naive CD4+ cells were features of long-lived donors, compared to aged donors. Per-million-T-cell TCR beta diversity fell roughly linearly with age.

Each of the donors had roughly 9.3 milliliters of peripheral blood drawn into EDTA-treated Vacutainer tubes. The receptor was derived from a woman younger than 30 in good health. Material: blood.

Here the CDR3 DNA reads TGTGCCAGCAGTTACTTGCGGGAGGCCTACAATGAGCAGTACTTC. It is translated as CASSYLREAYNEQYF. V gene TRBV6-2 or TRBV6-3 combines with J gene TRBJ2-7; 8 bases map to TRBD2. The CDR3 spans 15 residues. Germline CDR1 is MNHEY and CDR2 is SVGEGT. V lost 1 base to trimming and J lost 7 bases; unmatched junction nucleotides: 9.